Each of the 25 T cell receptor beta chains below was sequenced from the same sample in a study of cytomegalovirus exposure and HLA in healthy donors. This PCR relied on a set of 60 Vbeta primers and 13 Jbeta primers. The protocol was immunoSEQ multiplex PCR, while the TCRdb copy is restricted to in-frame clones and leaves out a portion. The data contain about 110,000 clones, 70% to 80% of them singletons. The material sequenced was PBMCs. The receptors originated from a man aged 45 to 65 in good health and CMV-seropositive.

This clone was observed a single time. CDR3 amino acids: CAWSVLRTGGYTF. DNA of the CDR3: TGTGCCTGGAGTGTACTCCGGACAGGCGGCTACACCTTC. This chain links TRBV30 with TRBJ1-2, with TRBD1 matching over 7 bases. Germline assignment: CDR1 GTSNPN and CDR2 SVGIG (reference sequence). The CDR3 totals 13 residues. Losses at the gene ends were 0 bases for V and 8 bases for J; bases not matched to a gene: 6.

The V and J genes are TRBV18 and TRBJ2-1; 8 bases match TRBD2. The germline CDR1 and CDR2 sequences are KGHSH and LQKENI. J gave up 8 bases and V 2 bases, and 8 bases lay outside the gene matches. The CDR3 contains 15 residues. In DNA form, the CDR3 reads TGTGCCAGCTCACCAATGGCGGGAGGATTATATGAGCAGTTCTTC. This encodes CASSPMAGGLYEQFF.

The chain links TRBV4-1 to TRBJ2-1; maybe TRBD2 (5 bases). The CDR3 is 12 residues long. Germline CDR1 is MGHRA and CDR2 is YSYEKL. With 4 bases removed from V and 9 bases from J, the gap between germline ends came to 10 bases. CDR3 nucleotide sequence: TGCGCCAGCAGCCCACACGGGGTTGAGCAGTTCTTC. This sequence encodes CASSPHGVEQFF.

The rearrangement links TRBV27 to TRBJ1-2; D call uncertain. The CDR3 spans 13 residues. CDR1 is MNHEY, CDR2 SMNVEV, per germline (reference sequence). With 2 bases removed from V and 3 bases from J, the gap between germline ends came to 7 bases. The CDR3 DNA reads TGTGCCAGCAGTTTAAAACAGCACTATGGCTACACCTTC. It translates to CASSLKQHYGYTF.

The chain recombines TRBV5-8 with TRBJ1-1, with D possibly matching TRBD1 (6 bases). Germline lookup yields CDR1 SGHTS and CDR2 YDEGEE. The V and J ends lost 4 bases and 9 bases respectively, with 16 bases between them. This CDR3 is 13 amino acids long. The CDR3 coding sequence is TGTGCCAGCAGCCCCCAACCGGGACACAAAGCTTTCTTT. Protein sequence: CASSPQPGHKAFF.

The chain is built from TRBV7-9 and TRBJ2-5; D remains unclear. CDR1 is SEHNR and CDR2 is FQNEAQ in the germline V gene (reference sequence). The germline V and J ends were trimmed by 5 bases and 5 bases, with 12 bases remaining between them. The CDR3 sequence is 13 residues long. CDR3 sequence reads: CASSLGARETQYF. CDR3 nucleotide sequence: TGTGCCAGCAGCCTGGGTGCGCGGGAGACCCAGTACTTC.

Only one count was recorded for this clone. The chain couples TRBV2 to TRBJ1-6, with 7 positions matching TRBD1. V shed 2 bases and J 10 bases; nucleotides not matched to a gene: 5. CDR1 is SNHLY and CDR2 is FYNNEI in the germline V gene. The CDR3 has 14 residues. The CDR3 DNA reads TGTGCCAGCAGTGAACAGGGGGACGACTCACCCCTCCACTTT. It encodes CASSEQGDDSPLHF.

V is TRBV5-1 and J is TRBJ1-2, with D hard to call. The length of the CDR3 is 12 residues. Germline assignment: CDR1 SGHRS and CDR2 YFSETQ. The V and J ends lost 4 bases and 5 bases respectively, with 9 bases between them. The CDR3 bases are TGCGCCAGCAGCGCCACTTTATATGGCTACACCTTC. Translation: CASSATLYGYTF.

This chain connects TRBV5-6 to TRBJ2-1; tentatively, D is TRBD2 (5 bases). Trimming cost V 1 base and J 1 base, with 9 bases left between them. The germline gives CDR1 SGHDT, CDR2 YYEEEE. This CDR3 contains 15 residues. Written as DNA, the CDR3 is TGTGCCAGCAGCTTGTCTTCGGGATCCTACAATGAGCAGTTCTTC. This codes for CASSLSSGSYNEQFF. The full variable domain, completed using reference TRBV5-6 and TRBJ2-1, is DAGVTQSPTHLIKTRGQQVTLRCSPKSGHDTVSWYQQALGQGPQFIFQYYEEEERQRGNFPDRFSGHQFPNYSSELNVNALLLGDSALYLCASSLSSGSYNEQFFGPGTRLTVL.

The V call is TRBV18, the J call TRBJ2-3, with a tentative D call TRBD2 (5 bases). Per the germline V gene, CDR1 is KGHSH and CDR2 is LQKENI. The length of the CDR3 is 16 residues. V was cut by 3 bases and J by 3 bases, with 16 bases left in between. The CDR3 sequence is CASSPLLRGQTDTQYF. The DNA for the CDR3 is TGTGCCAGCTCACCCCTTCTAAGAGGGCAGACAGATACGCAGTATTTT.

This chain joins TRBV2 and TRBJ2-1; TRBD2 agrees at 12 bases. Unmatched junction bases numbered 7, after V lost 11 bases and J lost 8 bases. Looked up from germline, CDR1 is SNHLY and CDR2 is FYNNEI. The CDR3 covers 13 residues. CDR3 bases: TGTGCCGGTACTAGCGGGAGGTTGTATGAGCAGTTCTTC. It is translated as CAGTSGRLYEQFF.

V and J are TRBV7-8 and TRBJ2-2; D may be TRBD1 (5 bases). The V gene lost 5 bases and the J gene lost 5 bases, with 12 bases spanning the gap. Germline loops: CDR1 SGHVS, CDR2 FQNEAQ. The CDR3 contains 14 residues. The CDR3 DNA sequence: TGTGCCAGCAGCAAACAGGTTTTAACCGGGGAGCTGTTTTTT. It yields the protein CASSKQVLTGELFF.

The chain carries TRBV6-1 and TRBJ2-7; 13 bases are shared with TRBD2. The ends lost 8 bases at V and 6 bases at J; junction bases unmatched: 7. The CDR3 is made up of 14 amino acids. Germline CDR1 MNHNS, CDR2 SASEGT. CDR3 residues: CASRLLAGGSEQYF. DNA of the CDR3: TGTGCCAGCCGTTTACTAGCGGGAGGGAGCGAGCAGTACTTC.

The J gene is TRBJ2-5, the V gene TRBV4-1; D perhaps matches TRBD2 (6 bases). V lost 0 bases, J lost 2 bases, and 10 bases lay in between. Germline V CDR1 and CDR2: MGHRA, YSYEKL. The CDR3 has 15 amino acids. CDR3 DNA sequence: TGCGCCAGCAGCCAAGATTGGAGGGCTCAAGAGACCCAGTACTTC. Translated: CASSQDWRAQETQYF.

The chain carries TRBV4-1 and TRBJ2-2; tentatively, D is TRBD1 (5 bases). The CDR3 has 16 residues. Germline assignment: CDR1 MGHRA and CDR2 YSYEKL. Trimming removed 6 bases from V and 4 bases from J, with 18 bases in between. The CDR3, as DNA: TGCGCCAGCAGTTCGCGCGCACAGGCCCGCACCGGGGAGCTGTTTTTT. Amino acid sequence: CASSSRAQARTGELFF.

Concerning this clone: Other DNA variants within this sample encode the same CDR3. The chain uses TRBV27 and TRBJ2-3; D unclear. Trimming stripped 4 bases from V and 4 bases from J, with 6 bases between. This CDR3 comprises 12 residues. Germline CDR1 is MNHEY and CDR2 is SMNVEV (reference sequence). The CDR3 region is CASSSSADTQYF. In DNA, the CDR3 is TGTGCCAGCAGTTCATCCGCAGATACGCAGTATTTT.

The gene calls are TRBV6-1 and TRBJ2-1, with D possibly being TRBD1 (5 bases). Germline CDR1 and CDR2: MNHNS and SASEGT. The germline V and J ends were trimmed by 2 bases and 7 bases, with 15 bases remaining between them. The CDR3 is made up of 15 amino acids. The CDR3 DNA is TGTGCCAGCAGTGAACAAGACGGACATCCTAATGAGCAGTTCTTC. Amino acids: CASSEQDGHPNEQFF.

This clone was observed a handful of times. The V call is TRBV7-8, the J call TRBJ2-7, with 10 bases that match TRBD2. Germline loops: CDR1 SGHVS, CDR2 FQNEAQ. The CDR3 extends over 17 amino acids. Trimming took 5 bases from V and 0 from J; bases not matched to a gene: 10. As DNA, the CDR3 is TGTGCCAGCAGCCTAAGGAGGCTAGCGGGGGCCTCCTACGAGCAGTACTTC. Protein sequence: CASSLRRLAGASYEQYF.

The chain combines TRBV30 with TRBJ2-1; 13 bases line up with TRBD2. Germline assignment: CDR1 GTSNPN and CDR2 SVGIG (reference sequence). This CDR3 has 16 residues. The J segment lost 4 bases and the V segment lost 3 bases, leaving 6 bases of the junction unmatched. The CDR3 region has the DNA TGTGCCTGGAGCCCCGGGGGACTAGCGGGGTACAATGAGCAGTTCTTC. Translation gives CAWSPGGLAGYNEQFF. The variable domain in full, completed from reference TRBV30 and TRBJ2-1, reads SQTIHQWPATLVQPVGSPLSLECTVEGTSNPNLYWYRQAAGRGLQLLFYSVGIGQISSEVPQNLSASRPQDRQFILSSKKLLLSDSGFYLCAWSPGGLAGYNEQFFGPGTRLTVL.

The chain links TRBV10-3 to TRBJ2-2, with a weak D call TRBD2 (6 bases). Trimming cost V 0 bases and J 8 bases, with 13 bases left between them. The CDR3 is made up of 15 amino acids. Germline CDR1 and CDR2: ENHRY and SYGVKD. The CDR3 loop reads CAISESGLNKGELFF. The CDR3, as DNA: TGTGCCATCAGTGAGTCGGGACTCAACAAGGGGGAGCTGTTTTTT.

This chain links TRBV10-2 with TRBJ2-1; D unresolved. The CDR3 covers 13 residues. Germline V gene sequence: CDR1 WSHSY, CDR2 SAAADI. The germline V and J ends were trimmed by 6 bases and 11 bases, with 17 bases remaining between them. The CDR3 nucleotides read TGCGCCAGCAGAATCGAAGCGAAACGGAAGCAGTTCTTC. This sequence encodes CASRIEAKRKQFF.

V usage is TRBV19 and J usage is TRBJ2-2; TRBD2 aligns across 9 bases. Germline CDR1 and CDR2: LNHDA and SQIVND (reference sequence). The CDR3 is 14 amino acids. V lost 7 bases, J lost 6 bases, and 6 bases stayed unmatched. The CDR3 nucleotides read TGTGCCAGTAAAGGCGGGAGGGCCGCCGGGGAGCTGTTTTTT. Translating it yields CASKGGRAAGELFF.

This clone was counted only a few times. The rearrangement links TRBV30 to TRBJ1-4; no clear D. Germline V CDR1 and CDR2: GTSNPN, SVGIG (reference sequence). This CDR3 contains 18 residues. Trimming shortened V by 3 bases and J by 3 bases, and 23 bases separated the two germline ends. CDR3 residues: CAWSDSTKGSWANEKLFF. CDR3 nucleotide sequence: TGTGCCTGGAGCGACTCTACTAAAGGAAGTTGGGCTAATGAAAAACTGTTTTTT. Supplemented by reference TRBV30 and TRBJ1-4, the full variable domain reads SQTIHQWPATLVQPVGSPLSLECTVEGTSNPNLYWYRQAAGRGLQLLFYSVGIGQISSEVPQNLSASRPQDRQFILSSKKLLLSDSGFYLCAWSDSTKGSWANEKLFFGSGTQLSVL.

This clone was counted once. This chain uses TRBV9 with TRBJ1-2; 8 nucleotides line up with TRBD1. Germline V gives CDR1 SGDLS, CDR2 YYNGEE. The junction had 7 bases not matched to a gene; V was cut back by 0 bases and J by 6 bases. CDR3 length: 15 residues. The CDR3 bases are TGTGCCAGCAGCGTAGGAAATTTACAGGGGGATGGCTACACCTTC. Protein product: CASSVGNLQGDGYTF.

The chain carries TRBV9 and TRBJ2-1, with TRBD2 matching 16 bases. The germline V gene has CDR1 SGDLS and CDR2 YYNGEE. Unmatched junction bases numbered 3, after V lost 4 bases and J lost 2 bases. The CDR3 has 17 amino acids. The CDR3, as DNA: TGTGCCAGCAGCCTAGGGACTAGCGGGGGGGCCTACAATGAGCAGTTCTTC. As protein: CASSLGTSGGAYNEQFF. Full variable domain (missing parts from reference TRBV9 and TRBJ2-1): DSGVTQTPKHLITATGQRVTLRCSPRSGDLSVYWYQQSLDQGLQFLIQYYNGEERAKGNILERFSAQQFPDLHSELNLSSLELGDSALYFCASSLGTSGGAYNEQFFGPGTRLTVL.